The 12 T cell receptor beta chains below come from one sample, sequenced in a study of beta chain features in type 1 diabetes (dated by TCRdb to the late 2010s). Summary of the overall study and its limitations: A moderate but significant shortening of TCRB CDR3 length was observed in type 1 diabetes patients in all four CD4+ subsets.

For these TCRs, the target antigens are not known. Preparation of the library involved the immunoSEQ multiplex PCR assay. The entire isolated RNA was reverse transcribed using the High Capacity cDNA Reverse Transcription Kit, and thus expressed TCRB transcripts were sequenced. TCRdb took this table from immuneACCESS and kept in-frame rearrangements with V and J called. Such tables lack part of the clones; where checked against another copy, unresolved V genes explain under half of the gap, and the rest is unexplained. In all, the sample holds some 250,000 clones, and roughly 13% of those were seen once. The biggest ten clones account for about 0.018% of the sample. Sequences were obtained from naive CD4+ T cells from blood. The cell subset or site tag for this specimen amounts to: true naive CD4+ T cells. The receptor source for this set is a young man with type 1 diabetes.

Points on this clone: In the same sample, other DNA sequences code for this CDR3. J is TRBJ2-3 and V is TRBV5-1; 11 bases are a match to TRBD2. The germline CDR1 and CDR2 sequences are SGHRS and YFSETQ. The CDR3 is 15 residues long. After removal of 0 bases from V and 6 bases from J, the junction contained 3 bases not matched to a gene. The CDR3 DNA is TGCGCCAGCAGCTTGGGGCTAGCGGGAGGCGATACGCAGTATTTT. It yields the protein CASSLGLAGGDTQYF.

This clone was picked up a small number of times. The V call is TRBV6-6, the J call TRBJ2-3; perhaps TRBD1 as D (6 bases). The CDR3 consists of 15 residues. Looked up from germline, CDR1 is MNHNY and CDR2 is SVGAGI (reference sequence). Trimming left V 10 bases short and J 1 base short, with 18 bases between. In DNA, the CDR3 is TGTGCCATCACGAGGGGGAGTCTTGGCACAGATACGCAGTATTTT. Translation: CAITRGSLGTDTQYF.

The chain has TRBV7-9 and TRBJ2-7, with D perhaps TRBD2 (6 bases). The CDR3 consists of 14 residues. Per the germline V gene, CDR1 is SEHNR and CDR2 is FQNEAQ (reference sequence). V gave up 3 bases and J gave up 6 bases, with 15 bases separating them. CDR3 region: CASSFRGGQGEQYF. As DNA, the CDR3 is TGTGCCAGCAGCTTCCGCGGAGGGCAGGGCGAGCAGTACTTC.

In its sample, this clone was seen a few times. The chain carries TRBV9 and TRBJ2-1; a possible D gene is TRBD2 (5 bases). Germline assignment: CDR1 SGDLS and CDR2 YYNGEE. Between the trimmed V and J ends, which lost 5 bases and 2 bases, there was a span of 11 bases. This CDR3 is built from 14 residues. The CDR3 spells CASSSYGAYNEQFF. Here the CDR3 DNA reads TGTGCCAGCAGTTCATACGGGGCCTACAATGAGCAGTTCTTC.

This clone occurred a few times. The chain links TRBV5-1 to TRBJ2-7; the D gene is possibly TRBD2 (6 bases). This CDR3 has 15 amino acids. Looked up from germline, CDR1 is SGHRS and CDR2 is YFSETQ. V was shortened by 3 bases and J by 0 bases, with 13 bases between the two germline ends. The CDR3 loop reads CASSSGTQSSYEQYF. The CDR3 region has the DNA TGCGCCAGCAGCTCCGGGACTCAGAGCTCCTACGAGCAGTACTTC.

CDR3 amino acids: CAINYREYTEAFF. DNA for the CDR3: TGTGCCATCAACTACCGGGAGTACACTGAAGCTTTCTTT. V and J are TRBV10-3 and TRBJ1-1; D is unclear. Looked up from germline, CDR1 is ENHRY and CDR2 is SYGVKD. This CDR3 contains 13 residues. V was clipped by 7 bases and J by 3 bases, with 12 bases between them.

The rearrangement links TRBV30 to TRBJ2-1, with 8 bases aligning to TRBD1. CDR1 and CDR2 from the germline V gene are GTSNPN and SVGIG (reference sequence). V was pared by 7 bases and J by 6 bases, with 20 bases of the junction left unmatched. This CDR3 spans 17 amino acids. The CDR3 nucleotides are TGTGCCTTAACACGAACGACAGGGGCGCGAACCGTCAATGAGCAGTTCTTC. Its protein product is CALTRTTGARTVNEQFF. Drawing the rest from reference TRBV30 and TRBJ2-1, the complete variable domain is SQTIHQWPATLVQPVGSPLSLECTVEGTSNPNLYWYRQAAGRGLQLLFYSVGIGQISSEVPQNLSASRPQDRQFILSSKKLLLSDSGFYLCALTRTTGARTVNEQFFGPGTRLTVL.

The chain uses TRBV21-1 and TRBJ2-5; TRBD2 is taken as the D call from the table, unchecked against the DNA. TRBV21-1 is noted as a pseudogene. This CDR3 spans 16 amino acids. The CDR3 region is CASSNPGGFERETQYF. As DNA, the CDR3 is TGTGCCAGCAGCAACCCGGGGGGGTTCGAAAGGGAGACCCAGTACTTC.

The chain has TRBV19 and TRBJ2-5; TRBD2 aligns across 9 bases. CDR1 LNHDA and CDR2 SQIVND come from the germline V gene (reference sequence). The V gene end was trimmed by 5 bases and the J gene end by 4 bases; junction bases not matched to a gene: 5. CDR3 length: 14 residues. Here the CDR3 DNA reads TGTGCCAGTAGTCGAACGGGACTAGCAGAGACCCAGTACTTC. Amino acid sequence: CASSRTGLAETQYF.

This clone occurred a few times. The J gene is TRBJ2-7, the V gene TRBV11-2; D unresolved. The CDR3 consists of 12 residues. The germline V and J ends were trimmed by 5 bases and 3 bases, with 8 bases remaining between them. CDR1 is SGHAT, CDR2 FQNNGV, per germline. CDR3 nucleotides: TGTGCCAGCAGCCCCCTTGTCTACGAGCAGTACTTC. Amino acid sequence: CASSPLVYEQYF.

This clone was picked up a small number of times. The CDR3 bases are TGTGCCAGCAGCTTCACTTCTGAAGCTTTCTTT. Translated, it gives CASSFTSEAFF. J is TRBJ1-1 and V is TRBV7-8; D ambiguous. Germline CDR1 SGHVS, CDR2 FQNEAQ. The CDR3 loop spans 11 amino acids. The ends were cut back, 3 bases at V and 6 bases at J, with 5 bases in the middle.

The chain uses TRBV10-3 and TRBJ2-7, with TRBD1 matching over 9 bases. The CDR3 covers 14 residues. The V segment lost 6 bases and the J segment 2 bases; nucleotides outside the gene matches: 5. The germline CDR1 and CDR2 sequences are ENHRY and SYGVKD. CDR3 nucleotides: TGTGCCATCAGGTCAGGGACAGGGACCTACGAGCAGTACTTC. Its translation is CAIRSGTGTYEQYF.